A selection of T cell receptor beta chains follows, all from one sample in a study of blood T cells in healthy people across ages. TCRdb fed the 5' RACE reads into MiXCR, producing one record per CDR3 protein. The sample records some 730,000 distinct CDR3 sequences, about 20% being singletons. What was sequenced was blood. The receptor set was obtained from an older man in good health. Each CDR3 is given without its conserved first and last residue. D genes are given only for firm matches. A clone size is listed for some rows: how often the clone was seen (once, few, many), or a class if it is expanded.

V	J	D	size	CDR3
TRBV28	TRBJ2-2	-	-	ASMGSLSTGELF
TRBV20-1	TRBJ2-3	-	once	SASSDHTDTQY
TRBV7-2	TRBJ2-1	-	few	ASSSLLGEQF
TRBV7-2	TRBJ1-2	TRBD1	-	ASSLGYTDREIGYT
TRBV5-1	TRBJ2-3	-	-	ASSPERTDTQY
TRBV6-2/TRBV6-3	TRBJ1-5	-	few	ASERSSIWGGNQPQH
TRBV7-3	TRBJ1-1	-	-	ASSFGGRGAEAF
TRBV6-6	TRBJ1-6	-	-	ASSRTRGESSPLH
TRBV5-4	TRBJ2-3	TRBD2	-	ASTFAGLVTDTQY
TRBV10-1	TRBJ1-6	-	-	ASSVGTSDSPLH
TRBV7-9	TRBJ1-2	-	-	ASSSRGGPNANYGYT
TRBV9	TRBJ1-3	-	few	ASKRGNSGNTIY
TRBV7-9	TRBJ1-2	-	-	ASSPEAEWYGYT
TRBV28	TRBJ2-3	TRBD2	-	RTSGEQPVDTQY
TRBV24-1	TRBJ2-3	-	-	ATSVVGDTQY
TRBV20-1	TRBJ2-2	TRBD1	-	SASFPEQGLTGELF
TRBV6-5	TRBJ1-5	-	-	ASSVKGNQPQH
TRBV9	TRBJ1-5	-	few	ASSIRYAASNQPQH
TRBV18	TRBJ2-2	-	many	ASSPPNTGELF
TRBV5-1	TRBJ1-1	TRBD1	-	ASVGQMNTEAF
TRBV5-1	TRBJ2-4	-	few	ASSLEVGVAKNIQY
TRBV7-3	TRBJ2-1	-	-	ASSSPGTGEQF
TRBV11-2	TRBJ1-4	-	few	ASVRDGLEKLF
TRBV11-2	TRBJ2-3	-	few	ASSLRGGVSDTQY
TRBV12-3/TRBV12-4	TRBJ1-2	-	few	ASSLARRGRGYT
TRBV24-1	TRBJ2-3	TRBD2	few	ATSGGGVTDTQY
TRBV12-3/TRBV12-4	TRBJ1-2	-	-	ASMGTSGLGYT
TRBV4-2	TRBJ1-3	TRBD1	few	ASSFAGTAGNTIY
TRBV25-1	TRBJ2-1	-	-	ASSEGSSLWNEQF
TRBV7-2	TRBJ1-5	TRBD1	-	ASTLGQGRQPQH
TRBV9	TRBJ2-1	-	-	ASSVVGAPGVF
TRBV25-1	TRBJ1-2	TRBD1	few	ASSVGGHGYT
TRBV7-6	TRBJ2-3	-	-	ASSSLGEGTDTQY
TRBV29-1	TRBJ1-1	-	-	SVASTNTEAF
TRBV5-1	-	TRBD2	few	ASSEGTSGRSEQF